This T cell receptor (beta chain) is from a study of B cell selection in AIRE deficiency. Findings and limits, study-wide: AIRE-deficient Tconv and Treg repertoires matched healthy donors in TCRBV, CDR3 length, diversity.

The regulatory T cell sort gate was CD4+CD25hiCD127low/negative. In the case of this clone: The antigen is not known.

The assay was immunoSEQ multiplex PCR, and TCRdb's table has in-frame clones only and misses some. The sample shows roughly 18,000 clones, approximately 94% of them seen only once. There are 13 residues in the CDR3. J gave up 6 bases and V 6 bases, and 5 bases lay outside the gene matches. CDR1 and CDR2 (germline): KGHSH, LQKENI. This chain joins TRBV18 and TRBJ1-2; TRBD1 agrees at 9 bases. This TCR was sampled from a human donor in good health. Sequencing input: CD4+CD25+ Tregs sorted from PBMCs. The CDR3 region has the DNA TGTGCCAGCTCTCGACAGGGGGGGAATGGCTACACCTTC. Encoded protein: CASSRQGGNGYTF.